Each of the 13 T cell receptor beta chains below was sequenced from the same sample in a study of T cells expressing NK-cell markers. From the 5' RACE reads, TCRdb lists one entry per CDR3 protein and no DNA. This sample carries more than 400,000 distinct CDR3 sequences, with 7.3% going to the ten biggest clones. What was sequenced was blood T cells: a sorted CD56 or NKG2C T cell subset, CD4+ or CD8+ T cells, or bulk PBMC T cells (not recorded which). These receptors all come from a woman aged 18 to 75 in good health.

The chain employs TRBV12-3 or TRBV12-4 and TRBJ1-2; lacking DNA, the TRBD1 call made by TCRdb goes unchecked. The CDR3 length is 13 residues. CDR3: CASSLRPGDGYTF.

This chain links TRBV4-1 with TRBJ2-3; the TCRdb D gene call, TRBD1, has no DNA to confirm it. The germline gives CDR1 MGHRA, CDR2 YSYEKL. The CDR3 extends over 14 amino acids. The CDR3: CASRWGESTDTQYF.

The CDR3 reads CASSSQIGGSSTDTQYF. V usage is TRBV28 and J usage is TRBJ2-3; TCRdb lists TRBD1, though no DNA is available to test this call. The length of the CDR3 is 17 residues. CDR1 and CDR2 from the germline V gene are MDHEN and SYDVKM.

The chain carries TRBV12-3 or TRBV12-4 and TRBJ1-5; the D gene TCRdb calls, TRBD1, cannot be checked with no DNA. CDR3 length: 14 residues. The CDR3: CASRLTGGNQPQHF.

The V call is TRBV29-1, the J call TRBJ2-2; TCRdb reports TRBD1, a call that lacks DNA to check it against. The CDR3 is made up of 15 amino acids. Germline CDR1 reads SQVTM; CDR2 reads ANQGSEA. The chain's CDR3 is CSVGRGQGASGELFF.

The chain has TRBV29-1 and TRBJ2-1; TCRdb indicates TRBD1, and absent DNA this call remains unverified. CDR1 is SQVTM, CDR2 ANQGSEA, per germline. The CDR3 is 13 amino acids. This CDR3 is CSTRTGARIGQFF.

The chain has TRBV4-3 and TRBJ2-7; the TCRdb D gene call, TRBD2, has no DNA to confirm it. Looked up from germline, CDR1 is LGHNA and CDR2 is YSLEER. The CDR3 contains 16 residues. CDR3 region: CASSLLAGVGLLEQYF.

This chain joins TRBV15 and TRBJ2-1; TCRdb's D call of TRBD1 is untestable without DNA. Per germline, CDR1 LNHNV and CDR2 YYDKDF (reference sequence). The CDR3 is made up of 12 amino acids. The CDR3 is CATSRPRDEQFF.

V usage is TRBV24-1 and J usage is TRBJ1-5. Per germline, CDR1 KGHDR and CDR2 SFDVKD. The CDR3 spans 14 residues. The CDR3 reads CATSDVQNNQPQHF.

V and J are TRBV20-1 and TRBJ2-3; TCRdb designates TRBD1, a call that cannot be tested without DNA. Germline V gives CDR1 DFQATT, CDR2 SNEGSKA (reference sequence). The CDR3 runs 17 residues. The CDR3 loop reads CSARDSHRQGGWDTQYF.

The chain couples TRBV10-3 to TRBJ1-1; TCRdb's D gene call, TRBD1, goes unchecked for lack of DNA. The germline V gene has CDR1 ENHRY and CDR2 SYGVKD. This CDR3 contains 16 residues. The CDR3 spells CAIRPDGTGGSGEAFF.

The V call is TRBV15, the J call TRBJ2-5; TCRdb selects TRBD1, and the lack of DNA leaves this call unchecked. The length of the CDR3 is 12 residues. Germline loops: CDR1 LNHNV, CDR2 YYDKDF (reference sequence). The chain's CDR3 is CATGRGRETQYF.

The chain employs TRBV18 and TRBJ2-2; TCRdb lists TRBD1, though no DNA is available to test this call. The germline CDR1 and CDR2 sequences are KGHSH and LQKENI. The CDR3 is 17 residues long. The CDR3 is CASSPLSWGLNTGELFF.